A selection of T cell receptor beta chains follows, all from one sample in a study of cytomegalovirus exposure and HLA in healthy donors. TCRdb keeps only in-frame clones here, not all; method: immunoSEQ multiplex PCR. The sample lists 100,000 to 120,000 clones; roughly 80% were seen once. The sequenced sample consisted of PBMCs. The source is a middle-aged woman in good health and CMV-seropositive. The CDR3 runs from the conserved cysteine through the conserved F or W. Fields, in order: D gene, clone size, J gene, V gene, CDR3 protein, CDR3 DNA. The D gene is left open where the match is weak. Only some rows state a clone size, as once, few, many or a class for expanded clones.

>TRBD2|-|TRBJ2-5|TRBV7-2
CASSPDRGREQYF
TGTGCCAGCAGCCCCGACCGGGGGAGGGAGCAGTACTTC
>TRBD1|few|TRBJ2-7|TRBV19
CASSGPRRDRVSYEQYF
TGTGCCAGTAGTGGCCCTCGGCGGGACAGGGTCTCCTACGAGCAGTACTTC
>-|-|TRBJ2-7|TRBV19
CASSMNPGLLLEQYF
TGTGCCAGTAGTATGAATCCGGGTCTCTTACTCGAGCAGTACTTC
>-|-|TRBJ1-5|TRBV4-1
CASSQVVIPYQPQHF
TGCGCCAGCAGCCAAGTTGTTATTCCGTATCAGCCCCAGCATTTT
>-|-|TRBJ1-5|TRBV2
CASRKEVRGHQPQHF
TGTGCCAGCAGGAAGGAGGTCAGGGGCCATCAGCCCCAGCATTTT
>TRBD2|-|TRBJ2-1|TRBV6-6
CASRGPRDYHNEQFF
TGTGCCAGCAGAGGCCCCCGGGACTACCACAATGAGCAGTTCTTC
>TRBD1|-|TRBJ1-2|TRBV18
CASSPRTGEGYTF
TGTGCCAGCTCACCACGGACAGGGGAAGGCTACACCTTC
>-|-|TRBJ1-4|TRBV4-1
CASSRFGGRANEKLFF
TGCGCCAGCAGCCGATTCGGGGGACGGGCTAATGAAAAACTGTTTTTT
>-|once|TRBJ2-7|TRBV9
CASSVDVGLYEQYF
TGTGCCAGCAGCGTAGATGTGGGGCTCTACGAGCAGTACTTC
>-|-|TRBJ1-1|TRBV2
CASSEGRSTEAFF
TGTGCCAGCAGTGAGGGGAGGAGCACTGAAGCTTTCTTT
>-|-|TRBJ1-2|TRBV11-2
CASSSYRGYGYTF
TGTGCCAGCAGCTCTTATAGGGGTTATGGCTACACCTTC
>-|-|TRBJ2-5|TRBV19
CASRPLDSLQETQYF
TGTGCCAGTAGACCTCTGGACAGCCTCCAAGAGACCCAGTACTTC
>-|once|TRBJ1-4|TRBV9
CASSVAWQTNEKLFF
TGTGCCAGCAGCGTAGCGTGGCAGACTAATGAAAAACTGTTTTTT
>-|-|TRBJ1-1|TRBV18
CASSPRVPAEAFF
TGTGCCAGCTCACCTCGCGTTCCGGCTGAAGCTTTCTTT
>-|-|TRBJ1-4|TRBV7-6
CASSLYAANEKLFF
TGTGCCAGCAGCTTATATGCGGCTAATGAAAAACTGTTTTTT
>TRBD2|few|TRBJ2-3|TRBV6-1
CASSELASGYATDTQYF
TGTGCCAGCAGTGAGTTGGCTAGCGGTTATGCCACAGATACGCAGTATTTT
>-|-|TRBJ2-7|TRBV5-5
CASSFGTLHSSYEQYF
TGTGCCAGCAGCTTCGGGACACTCCATAGCTCCTACGAGCAGTACTTC
>TRBD1|-|TRBJ2-7|TRBV28
CASSLTGGPGFAYF
TGTGCCAGCAGTTTAACAGGGGGCCCAGGGTTTGCGTACTTC
>TRBD1|-|TRBJ1-1|TRBV5-1
CASSPQTGGTEAFF
TGCGCCAGCAGCCCCCAGACAGGGGGCACTGAAGCTTTCTTT
>TRBD2|-|TRBJ2-3|TRBV29-1
CSGRGGPDTQYF
TGCAGCGGACGGGGGGGGCCAGATACGCAGTATTTT
>TRBD1|once|TRBJ2-7|TRBV6-6
CASSYYATGAYEQYF
TGTGCCAGCAGTTACTATGCGACAGGGGCCTACGAGCAGTACTTC
>TRBD1|-|TRBJ2-6|TRBV4-2
CASSHSLTGGSLLSGANVLTF
TGTGCCAGCAGCCACTCGCTGACAGGGGGTTCTTTGCTCTCTGGGGCCAACGTCCTGACTTTC
>-|-|TRBJ2-1|TRBV27
CASSLNQQAEQFF
TGTGCCAGCAGTTTAAATCAACAGGCGGAGCAGTTCTTC
>-|-|TRBJ1-3|TRBV7-2
CASSLIGGLGNTIYF
TGTGCCAGCAGCCTAATAGGAGGGCTTGGAAACACCATATATTTT
>-|-|TRBJ2-1|TRBV7-2
CASSSESGQVNNEQFF
TGTGCCAGCAGCTCGGAGAGCGGGCAGGTCAACAATGAGCAGTTCTTC
>TRBD1|-|TRBJ1-2|TRBV10-3
CAISESMAGQGSSGYTF
TGTGCCATCAGTGAGTCCATGGCGGGACAGGGGTCGAGTGGCTACACCTTC
>-|-|TRBJ1-4|TRBV10-3
CAISEGRGDEKLFF
TGTGCCATCAGTGAGGGCAGGGGTGATGAAAAACTGTTTTTT
>-|few|TRBJ2-7|TRBV7-9
CASSSRYEQYF
TGTGCCAGCAGCTCCCGCTACGAGCAGTACTTC
>TRBD2|-|TRBJ2-3|TRBV7-3
CASSYRPGLAGGGSTDTQYF
TGTGCCAGCAGCTACCGACCGGGACTAGCGGGGGGAGGGTCCACAGATACGCAGTATTTT
>TRBD2|-|TRBJ2-5|TRBV4-3
CASSQGWGAGQETQYF
TGCGCCAGCAGCCAGGGGTGGGGAGCGGGGCAAGAGACCCAGTACTTC
>TRBD1|-|TRBJ2-2|TRBV7-8
CASSLVRTGAGELFF
TGTGCCAGCAGCTTAGTTCGGACAGGGGCCGGGGAGCTGTTTTTT
>-|-|TRBJ2-5|TRBV6-5
CASSYGGATQETQYF
TGTGCCAGCAGTTACGGCGGTGCTACACAAGAGACCCAGTACTTC
>-|-|TRBJ1-1|TRBV11-2
CASSSPTGFTEAFF
TGTGCCAGCAGCTCCCCCACAGGGTTTACTGAAGCTTTCTTT
>-|-|TRBJ2-7|TRBV28
CASSLMAPTYEQYF
TGTGCCAGCAGTTTGATGGCCCCGACCTACGAGCAGTACTTC
>-|-|TRBJ2-2|TRBV7-9
CASSRAGRIFGELFF
TGTGCCAGCAGCCGCGCAGGGAGGATATTCGGGGAGCTGTTTTTT
>TRBD1|-|TRBJ1-5|TRBV7-9
CASSLGTGSNQPQHF
TGTGCCAGCAGCCTGGGGACAGGTAGCAATCAGCCCCAGCATTTT
>-|-|TRBJ1-2|TRBV7-9
CASSFRQELYGYTF
TGTGCCAGCAGCTTCCGACAGGAGCTATACGGCTACACCTTC
>TRBD2|-|TRBJ2-1|TRBV4-1
CASSHRTSNEQFF
TGCGCCAGCAGCCATCGGACTAGCAATGAGCAGTTCTTC
>-|-|TRBJ1-1|TRBV6-6
CASSTDGGEEASF
TGTGCCAGCAGTACCGACGGTGGTGAGGAAGCTTCCTTT
>TRBD1|-|TRBJ1-4|TRBV10-3
CAISESRTGLYEKLFF
TGTGCCATCAGTGAGTCGCGGACAGGGCTTTATGAAAAACTGTTTTTT
>TRBD1|-|TRBJ2-7|TRBV10-3
CAISESGQGIYEQYF
TGTGCCATCAGTGAGTCTGGACAGGGGATCTACGAGCAGTACTTC
>-|-|TRBJ2-1|TRBV6-4
CASSEWGGAVTDNEQFF
TGTGCCAGCAGTGAATGGGGGGGGGCCGTTACGGACAATGAGCAGTTCTTC
>-|-|TRBJ2-1|TRBV5-4
CASSLLLRSSYNEQFF
TGTGCCAGCAGCTTGTTACTTCGTAGCTCCTACAATGAGCAGTTCTTC
>-|-|TRBJ2-7|TRBV5-1
CASSPHALTEPREQYF
TGCGCCAGCAGCCCCCACGCCCTTACAGAGCCGCGCGAGCAGTACTTC
>TRBD1|medium-sized|TRBJ2-7|TRBV15
CATSNRDRASSYEQYF
TGTGCCACCAGCAACCGGGACAGGGCCTCCTCCTACGAGCAGTACTTC
>-|once|TRBJ2-3|TRBV5-5
CASRQGMADTQYF
TGTGCCAGCAGACAGGGTATGGCAGATACGCAGTATTTT
>-|few|TRBJ1-2|TRBV29-1
CSATKGDYGYTF
TGCAGCGCAACTAAGGGAGACTATGGCTACACCTTC
>-|few|TRBJ1-3|TRBV10-3
CAISESIFAGGNTIYF
TGTGCCATCAGTGAGTCGATTTTCGCAGGCGGAAACACCATATATTTT
>TRBD2|-|TRBJ2-7|TRBV13
CASSARLAGEQYF
TGTGCCAGCAGCGCCCGACTAGCGGGGGAGCAGTACTTC
>-|-|TRBJ2-3|TRBV2
CASTGLALPATDTQYF
TGTGCCAGCACGGGTCTAGCCCTTCCCGCCACAGATACGCAGTATTTT
>TRBD1|-|TRBJ1-4|TRBV4-2
CASSQRQGSREKLFF
TGTGCCAGCAGCCAAAGACAGGGATCAAGAGAAAAACTGTTTTTT
>TRBD2|-|TRBJ2-2|TRBV11-3
CASSLDLLAGTNTGELFF
TGTGCCAGCAGCTTAGACTTACTAGCGGGCACGAACACCGGGGAGCTGTTTTTT
>-|-|TRBJ1-6|TRBV11-2
CASSQPDLRVSFYNSPLHF
TGTGCCAGCAGCCAGCCCGACCTGCGGGTTTCCTTCTATAATTCACCCCTCCACTTT